A selection of T cell receptor beta chains follows, all from one sample in a study of T cells in Graves' hyperthyroidism and ophthalmopathy. TCRdb re-analysed the multiplex PCR reads in MiXCR, keeping a single row per CDR3 protein. The sample has hundreds of thousands of distinct CDR3 sequences; roughly 40% are singletons. Material: blood. Receptors were obtained from a young man with Graves' hyperthyroidism. CDR3s include the opening cysteine and the closing phenylalanine or tryptophan. Each record gives: V gene, J gene, clone size, D gene, CDR3 protein, CDR3 DNA. A D gene is named only where the DNA matches it firmly. Rows give clone size only sometimes, using once, few, many, or a class for an expanded clone.

V gene: TRBV7-6
J gene: TRBJ1-1
clone size: NA
D gene: NA
CDR3 protein: CASSSGLNAEAFF
CDR3 DNA: TGTGCCAGCAGCTCCGGACTGAACGCTGAAGCTTTCTTT

V gene: TRBV7-3
J gene: TRBJ1-2
clone size: few
D gene: NA
CDR3 protein: CASSQEYGYTF
CDR3 DNA: TGTGCCAGCAGCCAAGAGTACGGCTACACCTTC

V gene: TRBV2
J gene: TRBJ1-5
clone size: NA
D gene: NA
CDR3 protein: CARREWGDQPQHF
CDR3 DNA: TGTGCCAGGAGAGAATGGGGGGACCAGCCCCAGCATTTT

V gene: TRBV15
J gene: TRBJ2-2
clone size: many
D gene: NA
CDR3 protein: CATSRDTGTGELFF
CDR3 DNA: TGTGCCACCAGCAGAGATACAGGGACCGGGGAGCTGTTTTTT

V gene: TRBV29-1
J gene: TRBJ1-2
clone size: NA
D gene: NA
CDR3 protein: CSVGDSYSF
CDR3 DNA: TGCAGCGTTGGGGACTCCTACTCCTTC

V gene: TRBV10-3
J gene: TRBJ1-5
clone size: NA
D gene: TRBD1
CDR3 protein: CATGTGISNQTQHF
CDR3 DNA: TGTGCCACCGGGACAGGGATTAGCAATCAGACCCAGCATTTT

V gene: TRBV19
J gene: TRBJ1-2
clone size: many
D gene: TRBD1
CDR3 protein: CASSTAGTVPIYGYTF
CDR3 DNA: TGTGCCAGTAGTACCGCCGGGACAGTACCGATCTATGGCTACACCTTC

V gene: TRBV7-8
J gene: TRBJ1-4
clone size: many
D gene: NA
CDR3 protein: CASSLAGPNEKLFF
CDR3 DNA: TGTGCCAGCAGCTTAGCGGGACCTAATGAAAAACTGTTTTTT

V gene: TRBV4-1
J gene: TRBJ2-5
clone size: few
D gene: TRBD2
CDR3 protein: CASSKRGTQETQYF
CDR3 DNA: TGTGCCAGCAGCAAGCGGGGAACCCAAGAGACCCAGTACTTC

V gene: TRBV9
J gene: TRBJ2-2
clone size: few
D gene: TRBD2
CDR3 protein: CASSGAGGNTGELFF
CDR3 DNA: TGTGCCAGCAGCGGAGCGGGAGGGAACACCGGGGAGCTGTTTTTT

V gene: TRBV7-9
J gene: TRBJ2-7
clone size: many
D gene: TRBD1
CDR3 protein: CASSLTGETYEQYF
CDR3 DNA: TGTGCCAGCAGCTTGACAGGGGAAACCTACGAGCAGTACTTC

V gene: TRBV7-9
J gene: TRBJ1-5
clone size: NA
D gene: NA
CDR3 protein: CASSLDSNNQPQHF
CDR3 DNA: TGCGCCAGCAGCCTCGACAGTAACAATCAGCCCCAGCATTTT

V gene: TRBV4-1
J gene: TRBJ1-4
clone size: many
D gene: TRBD1
CDR3 protein: CASRDRDRLFF
CDR3 DNA: TGCGCCAGCAGGGACCGGGACAGACTGTTTTTT

V gene: TRBV7-8
J gene: TRBJ2-7
clone size: NA
D gene: NA
CDR3 protein: CASSYAGGLSEQYF
CDR3 DNA: TGTGCCAGCAGCTATGCCGGGGGGCTCTCCGAGCAGTACTTC

V gene: TRBV24-1
J gene: TRBJ1-5
clone size: NA
D gene: NA
CDR3 protein: CATSRSGNQPQHF
CDR3 DNA: TGTGCCACCTCTCGCAGTGGCAATCAGCCCCAGCATTTT

V gene: TRBV5-6
J gene: TRBJ1-2
clone size: NA
D gene: NA
CDR3 protein: CASSSGASTYGYTF
CDR3 DNA: TGTGCCAGCAGCTCGGGGGCTAGTACCTATGGCTACACCTTC

V gene: TRBV29-1
J gene: TRBJ1-5
clone size: NA
D gene: NA
CDR3 protein: CSPGGRGSNQPQHF
CDR3 DNA: TGCAGCCCCGGCGGCCGGGGAAGCAATCAGCCCCAGCATTTT